This TCR beta chain was retrieved from a study of CD8+ T cells in alopecia areata. Study context: Tofacitinib was given for 6 to 18 months, then stopped for 6 months.

Germline V gene lookup returns CDR1 MGHRA and CDR2 YSYEKL. There are 16 residues in the CDR3. V was clipped by 1 base and J by 0 bases, with 11 bases between them. Extracted RNA was reverse transcribed, and the resulting cDNA served as sequencing template. Generated by immunoSEQ multiplex PCR, the TCRdb table keeps only in-frame clones and is missing some. The sample has more than 95,000 clones, approximately 38% seen once. Sequenced sample: CD4+ T cells sorted from blood. This receptor was obtained from a human donor with alopecia areata. The V and J genes are TRBV4-1 and TRBJ2-3, with D perhaps TRBD2 (5 bases). CDR3 sequence reads: CASSQGWSGSTDTQYF. The CDR3 nucleotides are TGCGCCAGCAGCCAAGGGTGGAGCGGAAGCACAGATACGCAGTATTTT.